These 11 T cell receptor beta chains share one sample of origin, sequenced in a study of blood T cell repertoires in COVID-19. Assay: immunoSEQ multiplex PCR; the TCRdb copy retains only in-frame clones and omits some. The sample holds around 15,000 clones, around 77% seen once. The sample consisted of peripheral blood. The receptors stem from a human donor in a cohort sampled during active COVID-19.

J is TRBJ2-5 and V is TRBV28; 8 nucleotides align to TRBD1. Per germline, CDR1 MDHEN and CDR2 SYDVKM. V trimming: 5 bases; J trimming: 1 base; junction bases outside the gene matches: 9. The CDR3 length is 16 residues. CDR3 protein: CASSLLSDRGQETQYF. The CDR3 nucleotides are TGTGCCAGCAGTCTCCTCTCCGACAGGGGCCAAGAGACCCAGTACTTC.

The chain carries TRBV28 and TRBJ1-3, with D uncertain. The V gene's germline CDR1 is MDHEN and CDR2 SYDVKM. Deletions cut 10 bases from V and 3 bases from J, with 10 bases between. CDR3 length: 12 residues. For the CDR3, the DNA is TGTGCCACCTTAGGGAGTGGAAACACCATATATTTT. Its protein product is CATLGSGNTIYF.

This clone was counted once. CDR3 coding DNA: TGCGCCAGCAGCCCCGATTTGGGGGGAGGAAACACTGAAGCTTTCTTT. This translates into CASSPDLGGGNTEAFF. This chain connects TRBV5-1 to TRBJ1-1, with TRBD1 as a possible D gene (5 bases). V lost 4 bases and J lost 2, with 18 bases in between. Germline V gives CDR1 SGHRS, CDR2 YFSETQ. CDR3 length: 16 amino acids.

This clone is labeled as medium-sized. The V and J genes are TRBV7-2 and TRBJ2-5; 7 nucleotides align to TRBD1. The CDR3 sequence is 13 residues long. CDR1 is SGHTA, CDR2 FQGNSA, per germline. Losses at the gene ends were 1 base for V and 7 bases for J; bases not matched to a gene: 3. The CDR3 nucleotides are TGTGCCAGCAGCTTAGAACAGGGGAGGACCCAGTACTTC. Amino acid sequence: CASSLEQGRTQYF. The complete variable domain, with remaining parts taken from reference TRBV7-2 and TRBJ2-5, reads GAGVSQSPSNKVTEKGKDVELRCDPISGHTALYWYRQSLGQGLEFLIYFQGNSAPDKSGLPSDRFSAERTGGSVSTLTIQRTQQEDSAVYLCASSLEQGRTQYFGPGTRLLVL.

This chain joins TRBV18 and TRBJ1-1; possibly TRBD1 for D (5 bases). Trimming pared 4 bases from V and 11 bases from J, leaving 14 bases between. Germline V gene lookup returns CDR1 KGHSH and CDR2 LQKENI. The length of the CDR3 is 12 residues. DNA of the CDR3: TGTGCCAGCTCACTGCAGGGTGCAGACGCTTTCTTT. Protein product: CASSLQGADAFF.

This rearrangement joins TRBV6-5 to TRBJ2-2; D not resolved. With 6 bases removed from V and 7 bases from J, the gap between germline ends came to 15 bases. CDR1 and CDR2 from the germline V gene are MNHEY and SVGAGI. This CDR3 is built from 14 residues. The CDR3 DNA sequence: TGTGCCAGCAGACTCCGACTCACCGGCGGGGAGCTGTTTTTT. This translates into CASRLRLTGGELFF.

This chain joins TRBV6-5 and TRBJ2-1, with 7 positions matching TRBD2. The germline CDR1 and CDR2 sequences are MNHEY and SVGAGI. V was clipped by 0 bases and J by 3 bases; unmatched bases: 2. The CDR3 contains 15 residues. CDR3 amino acids: CASSYSGGRYNEQFF. The CDR3 DNA follows: TGTGCCAGCAGTTACTCGGGAGGGCGCTACAATGAGCAGTTCTTC.

The chain carries TRBV5-5 and TRBJ2-1, with 10 bases fitting TRBD2. CDR1 SGHKS and CDR2 YYEKEE come from the germline V gene (reference sequence). V trimming: 2 bases; J trimming: 6 bases; junction bases outside the gene matches: 5. The CDR3 is made up of 15 amino acids. The CDR3 loop is CASSLYGLAVNEQFF. The CDR3 DNA is TGTGCCAGCAGCTTATACGGACTAGCGGTCAATGAGCAGTTCTTC.

This clone was recorded once. J is TRBJ2-1 and V is TRBV2; D uncertain. The CDR3 contains 15 residues. Germline V gives CDR1 SNHLY, CDR2 FYNNEI. Trimming stripped 2 bases from V and 13 bases from J, with 21 bases between. The CDR3 DNA follows: TGTGCCAGCAGTGAAAGTCGGTTGGGTGCGGCAAGACAGTTCTTC. Protein: CASSESRLGAARQFF.

The rearrangement uses TRBV6-5 and TRBJ1-2, with 9 bases aligning to TRBD1. Unmatched junction bases numbered 14, after V lost 2 bases and J lost 13 bases. There are 15 residues in the CDR3. CDR1 and CDR2 (germline): MNHEY, SVGAGI. DNA for the CDR3: TGTGCCAGCAGTTACGGAGGGACAGGGAATCAAGGTCGCACCTTC. It codes for CASSYGGTGNQGRTF.

This chain links TRBV11-2 with TRBJ2-5; TRBD1 is a possible D gene (6 bases). This CDR3 has 14 residues. The V gene lost 6 bases and the J gene lost 11 bases, with 22 bases spanning the gap. Germline V gives CDR1 SGHAT, CDR2 FQNNGV. The DNA of the CDR3 is TGTGCCAGCAGTTCCCCGGGGTGGGGGCCCCTACAGTACTTC. It translates to CASSSPGWGPLQYF.